The clone carrying this TCR beta chain was seen more than once but under ten times. TCRdb re-called the RT-PCR reads through MiXCR, storing one row per CDR3 protein. The top ten hold just over 3.5% of the sample, which has more than 600,000 distinct CDR3 sequences, approximately 15% seen once. The CDR3 covers 11 residues. Germline V gene lookup returns CDR1 WSHSY and CDR2 SAAADI. V lost 11 bases and J lost 8, with 16 bases in between. The chain carries TRBV10-2 and TRBJ2-7, with D perhaps being TRBD1 or TRBD2 (5 bases each). This receptor was identified in a female donor in good health, serving as a healthy control. The sequenced material came from memory CD4+ T cells from blood. CDR3 sequence reads: CACKGPGQQYF. DNA for the CDR3: TGCGCCTGCAAGGGACCGGGACAGCAGTACTTC.